The rows below give T cell receptor beta chains drawn from one sample of a study of blood T cell repertoires in COVID-19. The method was immunoSEQ multiplex PCR; TCRdb's version includes in-frame clones alone and lacks a portion of them. This sample has 80,000 to 100,000 clones, with about 91% found just once. Specimen: peripheral blood. These receptor sequences come from a middle-aged man with COVID-19, enrolled during active disease. The CDR3 runs from the conserved cysteine through the conserved F or W. The order of the fields is CDR3 length, J gene, V gene, D gene, clone size, CDR3 protein, CDR3 DNA. A D gene is named only where the DNA matches it firmly. Rows may omit the clone size; those that give it use once, few, many or a size class.

14 | TRBJ1-6 | TRBV30 | TRBD1 | . | CAWHIPGQGDPLHF | TGTGCCTGGCACATTCCGGGACAGGGGGACCCCCTCCACTTT
15 | TRBJ1-3 | TRBV9 | . | few | CASRSTMYSGNTIYF | TGTGCCAGCAGGTCTACGATGTATTCTGGAAACACCATATATTTT
14 | TRBJ1-1 | TRBV5-1 | . | . | CASSLLQGNTEAFF | TGCGCCAGCAGCTTGTTACAGGGAAACACTGAAGCTTTCTTT
12 | TRBJ1-2 | TRBV14 | . | few | CASSQEHGGYTF | TGTGCCAGCAGCCAAGAGCACGGGGGCTACACCTTC
20 | TRBJ1-5 | TRBV7-4 | . | . | CASSSPFPPLTRRVKQPQHF | TGTGCCAGCAGCTCCCCCTTTCCCCCTCTAACCCGCAGGGTCAAACAGCCCCAGCATTTT
15 | TRBJ1-5 | TRBV2 | TRBD1 | . | CASSWDRASNQPQHF | TGTGCCAGCAGTTGGGACAGGGCCTCCAATCAGCCCCAGCATTTT
18 | TRBJ1-5 | TRBV18 | . | . | CASSPNLGGRASNQPQHF | TGTGCCAGCTCACCAAACCTAGGAGGAAGGGCAAGCAATCAGCCCCAGCATTTT
15 | TRBJ1-1 | TRBV5-1 | TRBD1 | . | CASSLDRGVNTEAFF | TGCGCCAGCAGCTTGGACAGGGGTGTGAACACTGAAGCTTTCTTT
14 | TRBJ1-2 | TRBV4-3 | . | . | CASSQDYRNYGYTF | TGCGCCAGCAGCCAAGATTACAGGAACTATGGCTACACCTTC
17 | TRBJ1-5 | TRBV5-6 | TRBD1 | . | CASSFRDRAFGNQPQHF | TGTGCCAGCAGCTTCCGGGACAGGGCGTTTGGCAATCAGCCCCAGCATTTT
14 | TRBJ1-6 | TRBV5-5 | TRBD1 | . | CATQGGLYNSPLHF | TGTGCCACACAGGGGGGTCTGTATAATTCACCCCTCCACTTT
16 | TRBJ2-7 | TRBV6-2/TRBV6-3 | TRBD1 | . | CASSYSDRENSYEQYF | TGTGCCAGCAGTTACTCGGACAGGGAAAATAGTTACGAGCAGTACTTC
12 | TRBJ1-1 | TRBV2 | . | . | CANSLDSGEAFF | TGTGCCAATTCCCTGGACAGTGGTGAAGCTTTCTTT
13 | TRBJ1-5 | TRBV6-5 | . | . | CASIEQANQSQHF | TGTGCCAGCATCGAACAGGCTAATCAGTCCCAGCATTTT
15 | TRBJ1-2 | TRBV30 | . | once | CAWSDSIRGRYGYTF | TGTGCCTGGAGTGACTCTATAAGGGGAAGGTATGGCTACACCTTC
14 | TRBJ1-2 | TRBV11-2 | . | . | CASSLVSGVYGYTF | TGTGCCAGCAGCTTAGTCTCGGGGGTCTATGGCTACACCTTC